One sample yielded the 11 T cell receptor beta chains listed below, sequenced in a study of tumor T cells in aggressive B-cell lymphoma. Some clones are missing from TCRdb's copy, which holds only in-frame ones; the method was immunoSEQ multiplex PCR. Altogether approximately 5,200 clones are present, about 93% being singletons, with the ten largest covering around 4%. Sequencing used tumor tissue. The source is an adult with diffuse large B cell lymphoma.

The V call is TRBV9, the J call TRBJ1-5; D unclear. The V and J ends lost 0 bases and 4 bases respectively, with 11 bases between them. The CDR3 extends over 15 amino acids. From germline, CDR1 is SGDLS and CDR2 YYNGEE. CDR3 loop: CASSVATPQNQPQHF. The CDR3, as DNA: TGTGCCAGCAGCGTAGCTACGCCCCAAAATCAGCCCCAGCATTTT. Combining the CDR3 with reference TRBV9 and TRBJ1-5 gives the whole variable domain DSGVTQTPKHLITATGQRVTLRCSPRSGDLSVYWYQQSLDQGLQFLIQYYNGEERAKGNILERFSAQQFPDLHSELNLSSLELGDSALYFCASSVATPQNQPQHFGDGTRLSIL.

The gene calls are TRBV4-2 and TRBJ2-1; the D gene is possibly TRBD1 (6 bases). The CDR3 has 14 amino acids. The germline V and J ends were trimmed by 4 bases and 10 bases, with 17 bases remaining between them. Per the germline V gene, CDR1 is LGHNA and CDR2 is YNFKEQ. CDR3 sequence: CASSPAGGGIEQFF. The CDR3 DNA sequence: TGTGCCAGCAGCCCCGCCGGTGGGGGCATCGAGCAGTTCTTC.

The chain employs TRBV28 and TRBJ2-2; possible D gene TRBD2, 5 bases. Trimming cost V 2 bases and J 1 base, with 20 bases left between them. Germline V lookup: CDR1 MDHEN, CDR2 SYDVKM. The CDR3 loop spans 19 amino acids. CDR3 sequence: CASSLRFGVGGGNTGELFF. CDR3 nucleotides: TGTGCCAGCAGTTTACGGTTCGGTGTAGGAGGAGGGAACACCGGGGAGCTGTTTTTT.

The chain couples TRBV18 to TRBJ2-3; 7 nucleotides agree with TRBD1. The CDR3 is made up of 16 amino acids. Unmatched junction bases numbered 12, after V lost 5 bases and J lost 4 bases. Looked up from germline, CDR1 is KGHSH and CDR2 is LQKENI. CDR3 coding DNA: TGTGCCAGCTCAAGAAGACAGGGCCGTCAAGCAGATACGCAGTATTTT. It yields the protein CASSRRQGRQADTQYF.

The V call is TRBV19, the J call TRBJ1-6, with D possibly TRBD1 on 6 matching bases. The V gene's germline CDR1 is LNHDA and CDR2 SQIVND (reference sequence). The CDR3 is 16 residues long. Trimming left V 6 bases short and J 0 bases short, with 12 bases between. This CDR3 is CASRLGGRSYNSPLHF. The CDR3 DNA reads as TGTGCCAGTAGGTTAGGGGGACGCTCCTATAATTCACCCCTCCACTTT.

V usage is TRBV9 and J usage is TRBJ1-5; 11 positions match TRBD1. Germline trimming cut 0 bases from V and 5 bases from J; bases unmatched to any gene: 1. CDR1 is SGDLS and CDR2 is YYNGEE in the germline V gene. The CDR3 loop spans 15 amino acids. Here the CDR3 DNA reads TGTGCCAGCAGCGTAGAGGGACAGGGGGATCAGCCCCAGCATTTT. It is translated as CASSVEGQGDQPQHF.

A note on this clone: The junction does not match germline at one end; this may be a read error. The chain employs TRBV6-6 and TRBJ1-2; a possible D gene is TRBD1 (6 bases). From germline, CDR1 is MNHNY and CDR2 SVGAGI (reference sequence). The CDR3 is 13 amino acids. The DNA for the CDR3 is TGTGCCAGTAGTTACTCAGGGGCGTATGGCTACACCTTC. It specifies CASSYSGAYGYTF.

V usage is TRBV9 and J usage is TRBJ2-6; D gene ambiguous. CDR1 and CDR2 (germline): SGDLS, YYNGEE. The CDR3 is made up of 15 amino acids. V lost 3 bases to trimming and J lost 0 bases, with 7 bases between them. CDR3 bases: TGTGCCAGCAGCGAGTGGAGCTCTGGGGCCAACGTCCTGACTTTC. It codes for CASSEWSSGANVLTF.

The chain joins TRBV19 to TRBJ2-3, with D perhaps TRBD2 (5 bases). The CDR3 has 14 amino acids. Germline V lookup: CDR1 LNHDA, CDR2 SQIVND (reference sequence). The V end lost 3 bases, the J end lost 6 bases, and 13 bases lay between the germline ends. CDR3 loop: CASSIRTSYDTQYF. DNA of the CDR3: TGTGCCAGTAGTATCCGAACTAGTTACGATACGCAGTATTTT.

The rearrangement links TRBV5-4 to TRBJ2-3; the D is unclear. The CDR3 has 14 amino acids. V was clipped by 3 bases and J by 1 base, with 9 bases between them. Germline V gene data show CDR1 as SGHNT and CDR2 as YYREEE (reference sequence). The CDR3 bases are TGTGCCAGCAGCTCCGCGAGTCGCACAGATACGCAGTATTTT. It is translated as CASSSASRTDTQYF.

This clone was observed a single time. The chain has TRBV9 and TRBJ2-5; 9 bases are shared with TRBD1. There are 14 residues in the CDR3. Trimming took 3 bases from V and 6 from J; bases not matched to a gene: 6. Germline values: CDR1 SGDLS, CDR2 YYNGEE. The CDR3 loop is CASSGTGASKTQYF. In DNA, the CDR3 is TGTGCCAGCAGCGGGACAGGGGCCTCAAAGACCCAGTACTTC.